The T cell receptor beta chain under discussion was sequenced for a study of cytomegalovirus exposure and HLA in healthy donors. Study-wide context: Ancestry clustering placed about 86% of more than 350 genotyped donors in the Caucasian-associated cluster.

Concerning this clone itself: The target antigen is unknown.

Germline assignment: CDR1 SGHNT and CDR2 YYREEE (reference sequence). The CDR3 sequence is 14 residues long. The ends were cut back, 3 bases at V and 1 base at J, with 11 bases in the middle. Healthy bone marrow donors made up the donor group. When sampled, the donors appeared nominally healthy, though they likely had unrecorded immune exposures. Primers: 60 Vbeta forward and 13 Jbeta reverse. Sequencing used immunoSEQ multiplex PCR; TCRdb keeps in-frame clones, though not all of them. The table lists some 200,000 clones. Broader study findings: In a later analysis, common viral pathogens appeared linked to several of the most significant clusters.

This sequence joins TRBV5-4 and TRBJ2-7; D remains unclear. The sequencing sample was made of PBMCs. The clonotype comes from a woman aged 18 to 35 in good health and CMV-seropositive. CDR3 region: CASSSSLKSYEQYF. CDR3 bases: TGTGCCAGCAGCTCGAGTCTCAAATCCTACGAGCAGTACTTC.